This TCR beta chain was observed in a study of control samples from healthy donors and cancer patients. The assay was immunoSEQ multiplex PCR, and TCRdb's table has in-frame clones only and misses some. The table records some 22,000 clones, approximately 81% of them present only once. Germline CDR1 reads SGHRS; CDR2 reads YFSETQ. The ends were cut back, 6 bases at V and 5 bases at J, with 20 bases in the middle. This CDR3 comprises 15 residues. The receptor comes from a man aged 55 to 70 with colorectal cancer. The chain links TRBV5-1 to TRBJ1-1; tentatively, D is TRBD1 (5 bases). Sequencing input: PBMCs. Written as DNA, the CDR3 is TGCGCCAGCACCCTGGCGGGGGTCCATGGGACTGAAGCTTTCTTT. Its translation: CASTLAGVHGTEAFF.